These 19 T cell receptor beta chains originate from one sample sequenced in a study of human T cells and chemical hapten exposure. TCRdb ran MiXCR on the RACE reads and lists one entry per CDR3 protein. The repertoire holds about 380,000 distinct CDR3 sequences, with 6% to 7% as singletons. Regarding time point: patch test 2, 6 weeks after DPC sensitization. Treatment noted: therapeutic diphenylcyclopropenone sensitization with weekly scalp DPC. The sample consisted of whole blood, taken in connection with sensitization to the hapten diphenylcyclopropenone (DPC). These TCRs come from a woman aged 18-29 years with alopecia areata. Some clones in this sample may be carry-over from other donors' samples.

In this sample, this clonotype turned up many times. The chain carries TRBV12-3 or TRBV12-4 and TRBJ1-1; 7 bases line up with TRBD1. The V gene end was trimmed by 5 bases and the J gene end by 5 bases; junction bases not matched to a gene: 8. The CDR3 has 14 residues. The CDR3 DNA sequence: TGTGCCAGCAGTCCCGACAGGGCCCGAACTGAAGCTTTCTTT. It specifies CASSPDRARTEAFF.

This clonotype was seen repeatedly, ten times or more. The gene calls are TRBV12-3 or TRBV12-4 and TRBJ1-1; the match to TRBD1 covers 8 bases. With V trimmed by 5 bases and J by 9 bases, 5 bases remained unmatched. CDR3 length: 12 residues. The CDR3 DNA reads TGTGCCAGCAGTAAGGGACAGGTTAAAGCTTTCTTT. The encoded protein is CASSKGQVKAFF.

The DNA for the CDR3 is TGTGCCAGCAGATCTCAAGTCCCGGGACAGGGGTACCCATTAAGGAGCAATCAGCCCCAGCATTTT. It specifies CASRSQVPGQGYPLRSNQPQHF. This chain links TRBV6-2 or TRBV6-3 with TRBJ1-5; 10 nucleotides match TRBD1. This CDR3 contains 22 residues. Looked up from germline, CDR1 is MNHEY and CDR2 is SVGEGT. V shed 6 bases and J 1 base; nucleotides not matched to a gene: 24.

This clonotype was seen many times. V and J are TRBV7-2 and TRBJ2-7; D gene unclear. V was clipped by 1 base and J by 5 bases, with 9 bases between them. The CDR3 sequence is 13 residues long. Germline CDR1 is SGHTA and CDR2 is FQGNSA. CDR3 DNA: TGTGCCAGCAGCTTAGGTCTCCGCAACGAGCAGTACTTC. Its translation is CASSLGLRNEQYF.

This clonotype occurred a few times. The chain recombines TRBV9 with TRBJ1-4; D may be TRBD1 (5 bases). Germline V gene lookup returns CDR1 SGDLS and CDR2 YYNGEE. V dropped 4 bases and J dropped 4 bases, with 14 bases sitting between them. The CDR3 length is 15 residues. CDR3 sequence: CASSPRDRGNEKLFF. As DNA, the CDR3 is TGTGCCAGCAGCCCCCGGGATAGGGGTAATGAAAAACTGTTTTTT.

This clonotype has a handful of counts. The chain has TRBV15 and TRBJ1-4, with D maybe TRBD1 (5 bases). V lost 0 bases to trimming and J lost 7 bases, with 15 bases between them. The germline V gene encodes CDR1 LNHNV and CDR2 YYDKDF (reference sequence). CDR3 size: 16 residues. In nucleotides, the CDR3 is TGTGCCACCAGCAGAGAGATAACAGGCGGGAGTGAAAAACTGTTTTTT. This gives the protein CATSREITGGSEKLFF.

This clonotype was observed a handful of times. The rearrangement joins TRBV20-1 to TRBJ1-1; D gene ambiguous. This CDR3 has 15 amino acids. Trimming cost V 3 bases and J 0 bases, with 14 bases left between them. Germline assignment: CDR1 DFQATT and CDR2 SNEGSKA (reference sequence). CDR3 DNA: TGCAGTGCTAGTAATTTCGGAGCCATGAACACTGAAGCTTTCTTT. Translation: CSASNFGAMNTEAFF.

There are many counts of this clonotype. The CDR3 coding sequence is TGTGCCAGCAGCCAAGAGGGCCGGAACACCGGGGAGCTGTTTTTT. It yields the protein CASSQEGRNTGELFF. The chain is built from TRBV4-2 and TRBJ2-2; D remains ambiguous. The germline gives CDR1 LGHNA, CDR2 YNFKEQ. The CDR3 runs to 15 residues. V lost 0 bases, J lost 1 base, and 6 bases lay in between.

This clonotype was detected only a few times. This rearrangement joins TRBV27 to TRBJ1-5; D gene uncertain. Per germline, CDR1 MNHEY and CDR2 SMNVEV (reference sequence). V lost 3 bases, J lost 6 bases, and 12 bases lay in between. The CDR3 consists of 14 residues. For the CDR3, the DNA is TGTGCCAGCAGTTTCTCAGGACGGATTCAGCCCCAGCATTTT. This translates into CASSFSGRIQPQHF.

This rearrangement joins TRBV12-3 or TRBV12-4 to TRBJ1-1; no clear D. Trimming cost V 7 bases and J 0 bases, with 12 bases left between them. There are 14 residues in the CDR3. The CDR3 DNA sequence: TGTGCCAGCACCCCCGGACGGATGAACACTGAAGCTTTCTTT. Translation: CASTPGRMNTEAFF.

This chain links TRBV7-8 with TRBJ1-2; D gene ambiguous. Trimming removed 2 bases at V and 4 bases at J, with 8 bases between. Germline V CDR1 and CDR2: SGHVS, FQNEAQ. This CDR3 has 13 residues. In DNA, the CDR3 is TGTGCCAGCAGCTTATATCAGGCCTATGGCTACACCTTC. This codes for CASSLYQAYGYTF.

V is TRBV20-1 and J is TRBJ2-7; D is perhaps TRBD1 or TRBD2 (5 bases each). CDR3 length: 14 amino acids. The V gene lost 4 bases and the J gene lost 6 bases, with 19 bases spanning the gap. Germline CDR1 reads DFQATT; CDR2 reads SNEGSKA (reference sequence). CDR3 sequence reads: CSATVLGDETEQYF. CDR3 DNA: TGCAGTGCTACCGTGTTGGGGGATGAAACCGAGCAGTACTTC.

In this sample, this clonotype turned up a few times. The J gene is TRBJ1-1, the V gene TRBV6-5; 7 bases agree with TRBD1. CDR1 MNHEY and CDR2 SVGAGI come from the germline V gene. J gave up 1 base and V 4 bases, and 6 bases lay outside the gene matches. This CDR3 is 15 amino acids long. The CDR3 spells CASSSLQGKNTEAFF. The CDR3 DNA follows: TGTGCCAGCAGTTCCCTACAGGGGAAGAACACTGAAGCTTTCTTT.

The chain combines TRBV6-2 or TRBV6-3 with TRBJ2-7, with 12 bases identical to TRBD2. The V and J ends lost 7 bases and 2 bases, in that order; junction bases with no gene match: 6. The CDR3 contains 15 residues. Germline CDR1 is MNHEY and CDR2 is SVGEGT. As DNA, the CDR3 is TGTGCCAGCACCCGGACTAGCGGGGTAACCTACGAGCAGTACTTC. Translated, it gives CASTRTSGVTYEQYF.

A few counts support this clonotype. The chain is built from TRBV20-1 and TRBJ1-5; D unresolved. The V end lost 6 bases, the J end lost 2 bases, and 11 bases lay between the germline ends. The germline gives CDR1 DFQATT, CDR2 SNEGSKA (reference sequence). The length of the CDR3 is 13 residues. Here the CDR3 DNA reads TGCAGTGCGCCAAGGCAGGGCAATCAGCCCCAGCATTTT. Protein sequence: CSAPRQGNQPQHF.

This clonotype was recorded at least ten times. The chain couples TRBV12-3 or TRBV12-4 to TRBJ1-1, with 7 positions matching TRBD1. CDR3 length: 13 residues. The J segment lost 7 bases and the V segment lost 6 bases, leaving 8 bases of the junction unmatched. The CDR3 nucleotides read TGTGCCAGCAGAGAAGACAGGGCGGGTGAAGCTTTCTTT. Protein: CASREDRAGEAFF.

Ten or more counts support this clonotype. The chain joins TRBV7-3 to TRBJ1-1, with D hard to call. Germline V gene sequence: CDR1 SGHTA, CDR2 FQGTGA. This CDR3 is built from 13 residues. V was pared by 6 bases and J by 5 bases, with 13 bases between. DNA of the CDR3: TGTGCCAGCAGGCCCGGAACTGGGACTGAAGCTTTCTTT. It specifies CASRPGTGTEAFF.

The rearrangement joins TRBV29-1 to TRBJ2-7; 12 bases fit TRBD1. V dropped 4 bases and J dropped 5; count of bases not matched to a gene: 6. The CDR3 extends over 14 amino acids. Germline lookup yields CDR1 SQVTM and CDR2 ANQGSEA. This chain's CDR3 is CSVGDRGRVHEQYF. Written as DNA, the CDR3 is TGCAGCGTTGGGGACAGGGGGCGCGTACACGAGCAGTACTTC.

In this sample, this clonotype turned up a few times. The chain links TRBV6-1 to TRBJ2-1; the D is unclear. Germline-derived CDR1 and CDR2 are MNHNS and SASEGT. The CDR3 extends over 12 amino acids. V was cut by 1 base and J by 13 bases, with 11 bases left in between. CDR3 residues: CASSEVVHGQFF. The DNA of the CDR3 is TGTGCCAGCAGTGAAGTGGTACACGGACAGTTCTTC.